The clone carrying this TCR beta chain came up once. In the original analysis: By means of reference gene primer amplification, nucleated cell counts were estimated. Only in-frame clones appear in the TCRdb table, and some are missing; sequencing was by immunoSEQ multiplex PCR. V and J calls and clone size come straight from that table; D and trimming were deduced from the DNA. Of some 220,000 clones listed, 84% are singletons. Germline CDR1 SGHTA, CDR2 FQGTGA. J gave up 5 bases and V 2 bases, and 5 bases lay outside the gene matches. This CDR3 spans 14 amino acids. The entry originates in a study of blood T cell repertoires in COVID-19. Study-wide background: Researchers got acute and convalescent COVID-19 samples from the United States, Italy and Spain. T cells, B-cell-depleted T cells, or PBMCs supplied cDNA or gDNA.

Sequencing used peripheral blood. The clonotype comes from a woman in her 30s who had recovered from COVID-19. V is TRBV7-3 and J is TRBJ2-7; 8 bases map to TRBD2. The CDR3 nucleotides are TGTGCCAGCAGCTTAGATCCAGCGGGAGACGAGCAGTACTTC. Translation: CASSLDPAGDEQYF.